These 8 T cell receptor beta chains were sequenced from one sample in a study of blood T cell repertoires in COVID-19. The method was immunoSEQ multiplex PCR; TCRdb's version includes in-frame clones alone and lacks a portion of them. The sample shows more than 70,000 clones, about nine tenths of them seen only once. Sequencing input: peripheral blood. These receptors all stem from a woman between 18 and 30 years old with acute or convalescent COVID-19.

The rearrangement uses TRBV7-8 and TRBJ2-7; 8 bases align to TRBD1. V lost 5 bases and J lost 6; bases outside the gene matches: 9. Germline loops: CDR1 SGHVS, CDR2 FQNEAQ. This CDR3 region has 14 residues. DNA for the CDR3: TGTGCCAGCAGCCAGAGAAGGACAGGGTTCGAGCAGTACTTC. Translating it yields CASSQRRTGFEQYF.

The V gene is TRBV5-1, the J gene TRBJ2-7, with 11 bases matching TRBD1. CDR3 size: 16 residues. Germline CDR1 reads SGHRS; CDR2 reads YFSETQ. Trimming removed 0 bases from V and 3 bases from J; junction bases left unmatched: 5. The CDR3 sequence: CASSLAGTGGVYEQYF. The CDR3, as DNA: TGCGCCAGCAGCTTGGCCGGGACAGGGGGTGTCTACGAGCAGTACTTC.

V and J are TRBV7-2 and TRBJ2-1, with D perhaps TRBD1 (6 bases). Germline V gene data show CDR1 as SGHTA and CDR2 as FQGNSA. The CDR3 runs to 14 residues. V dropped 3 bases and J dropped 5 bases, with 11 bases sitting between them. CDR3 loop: CASSFLNRDNEQFF. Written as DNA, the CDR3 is TGTGCCAGCAGCTTTCTTAACAGGGACAATGAGCAGTTCTTC.

The DNA of the CDR3 is TGTGCCAGCAGCTTAAAAAAAGGGGTGGGCTACGAGCAGTACTTC. It yields the protein CASSLKKGVGYEQYF. The chain joins TRBV13 to TRBJ2-7; D perhaps matches TRBD1 (5 bases). This CDR3 spans 15 amino acids. Deletions cut 2 bases from V and 3 bases from J, with 14 bases between. Germline V gene data show CDR1 as PRHDT and CDR2 as FYEKMQ (reference sequence).

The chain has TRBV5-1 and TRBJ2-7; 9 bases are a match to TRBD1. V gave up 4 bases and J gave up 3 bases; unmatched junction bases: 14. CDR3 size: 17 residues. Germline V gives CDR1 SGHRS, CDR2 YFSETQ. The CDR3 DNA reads TGCGCCAGCAGCCCCTCCGGGACAGGGTTTCTCTTCTACGAGCAGTACTTC. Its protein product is CASSPSGTGFLFYEQYF.

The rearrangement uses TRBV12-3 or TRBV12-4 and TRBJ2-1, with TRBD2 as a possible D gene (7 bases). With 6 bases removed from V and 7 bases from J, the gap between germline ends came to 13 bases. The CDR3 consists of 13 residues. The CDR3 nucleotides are TGTGCCAGCAGCCCGGGGGGCTCGAATGAGCAGTTCTTC. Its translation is CASSPGGSNEQFF.

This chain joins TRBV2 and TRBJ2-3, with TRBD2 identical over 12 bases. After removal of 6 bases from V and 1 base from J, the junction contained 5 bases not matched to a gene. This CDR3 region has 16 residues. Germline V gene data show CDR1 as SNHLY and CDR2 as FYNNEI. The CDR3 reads CASRKRLAGGTDTQYF. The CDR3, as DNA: TGTGCCAGCAGAAAGAGACTAGCGGGGGGCACAGATACGCAGTATTTT.

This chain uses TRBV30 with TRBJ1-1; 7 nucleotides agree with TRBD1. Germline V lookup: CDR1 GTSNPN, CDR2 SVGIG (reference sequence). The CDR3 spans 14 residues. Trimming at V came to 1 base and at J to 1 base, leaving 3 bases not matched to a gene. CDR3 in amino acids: CAWSGGQSNTEAFF. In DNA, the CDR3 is TGTGCCTGGAGTGGGGGACAGTCGAACACTGAAGCTTTCTTT.